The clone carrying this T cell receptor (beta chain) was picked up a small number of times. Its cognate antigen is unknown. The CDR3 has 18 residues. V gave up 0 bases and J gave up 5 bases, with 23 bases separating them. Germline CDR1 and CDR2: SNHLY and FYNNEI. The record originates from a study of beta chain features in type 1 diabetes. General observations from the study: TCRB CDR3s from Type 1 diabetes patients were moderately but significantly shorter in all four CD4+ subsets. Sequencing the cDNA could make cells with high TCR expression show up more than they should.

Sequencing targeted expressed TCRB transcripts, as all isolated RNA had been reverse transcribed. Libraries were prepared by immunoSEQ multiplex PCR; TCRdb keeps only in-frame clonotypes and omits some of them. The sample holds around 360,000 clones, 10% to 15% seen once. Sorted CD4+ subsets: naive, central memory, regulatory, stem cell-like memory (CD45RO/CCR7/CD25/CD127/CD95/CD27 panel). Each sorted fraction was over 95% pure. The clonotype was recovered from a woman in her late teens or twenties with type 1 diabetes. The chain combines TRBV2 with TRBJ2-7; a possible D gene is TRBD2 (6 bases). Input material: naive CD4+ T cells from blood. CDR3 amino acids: CASSEALFTGVELDEQYF. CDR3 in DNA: TGTGCCAGCAGTGAAGCTTTATTTACGGGGGTAGAGCTCGACGAGCAGTACTTC.